Below, 32 T cell receptor beta chains from the same sample are listed, as sequenced in a study of shared clonotypes between healthy human individuals. Assay: immunoSEQ multiplex PCR; the TCRdb copy retains only in-frame clones and omits some. The sample has around 1.4 million clones, 98% seen once. What was sequenced was naive CD4+ T cells sorted from blood. Subset: CD45RA+ positively selected. These receptors originate from a man under 40 in good health.

The chain combines TRBV5-1 with TRBJ1-2; 9 bases are shared with TRBD1. Germline V CDR1 and CDR2: SGHRS, YFSETQ. Trimming removed 0 bases from V and 7 bases from J; junction bases left unmatched: 4. The CDR3 extends over 14 amino acids. For the CDR3, the DNA is TGCGCCAGCAGCTTGGGTGGGACAGGGACTGGCTACACCTTC. Translating it yields CASSLGGTGTGYTF. The full variable domain, its missing parts supplied by reference TRBV5-1 and TRBJ1-2, is KAGVTQTPRYLIKTRGQQVTLSCSPISGHRSVSWYQQTPGQGLQFLFEYFSETQRNKGNFPGRFSGRQFSNSRSEMNVSTLELGDSALYLCASSLGGTGTGYTFGSGTRLTVV.

The CDR3 DNA is TGTGCCATCGCCTCGGGACAGGGGGCCTCCGGGCAGTACTTC. Its protein is CAIASGQGASGQYF. This rearrangement joins TRBV6-1 to TRBJ2-7, with 12 nucleotides matching TRBD1. J lost 9 bases, V lost 10 bases, and 13 bases had no gene match. The CDR3 extends over 14 amino acids. Germline CDR1 and CDR2: MNHNS and SASEGT.

The rearrangement uses TRBV28 and TRBJ1-5; 7 bases are a match to TRBD1. The germline V gene encodes CDR1 MDHEN and CDR2 SYDVKM. This CDR3 region has 15 residues. V was pared by 8 bases and J by 0 bases, with 7 bases of the junction left unmatched. CDR3 in amino acids: CASRDRPYSNQPQHF. The CDR3 DNA follows: TGTGCCAGCCGGGACAGACCTTATAGCAATCAGCCCCAGCATTTT.

The chain recombines TRBV11-2 with TRBJ1-5; TRBD1 might be the D (6 bases). V lost 6 bases, J lost 1 base, and 19 bases lay in between. The germline V gene has CDR1 SGHAT and CDR2 FQNNGV. CDR3 length equals 17 residues. CDR3 in DNA: TGTGCCAGCAGTTCCTCCCAGGGGTGGGTGAGCAATCAGCCCCAGCATTTT. Translated: CASSSSQGWVSNQPQHF.

The V gene is TRBV7-2, the J gene TRBJ1-4; D is undetermined. This CDR3 contains 14 residues. The ends were cut back, 7 bases at V and 5 bases at J, with 14 bases in the middle. Germline-derived CDR1 and CDR2 are SGHTA and FQGNSA. CDR3 nucleotides: TGTGCCAGCACGTTAGGGAATCTGAATGAAAAACTGTTTTTT. Residues: CASTLGNLNEKLFF.

The chain has TRBV19 and TRBJ1-5, with unresolved D. The germline V gene encodes CDR1 LNHDA and CDR2 SQIVND (reference sequence). Trimming stripped 5 bases from V and 5 bases from J, with 10 bases between. The CDR3 is made up of 13 amino acids. CDR3 amino acids: CASSLQRDQPQHF. The DNA of the CDR3 is TGTGCCAGTAGTCTCCAGAGGGATCAGCCCCAGCATTTT.

The chain couples TRBV9 to TRBJ2-7, with D possibly TRBD1 on 6 matching bases. CDR3 length: 14 residues. Germline CDR1 and CDR2: SGDLS and YYNGEE. The germline V and J ends were trimmed by 3 bases and 3 bases, with 13 bases remaining between them. In DNA form, the CDR3 reads TGTGCCAGCAGCGAGACAGGCTATAGCTACGAGCAGTACTTC. This sequence encodes CASSETGYSYEQYF.

The chain couples TRBV7-2 to TRBJ2-7; TRBD2 aligns across 10 bases. Per the germline V gene, CDR1 is SGHTA and CDR2 is FQGNSA. The CDR3 runs 16 residues. V trimming: 4 bases; J trimming: 3 bases; junction bases outside the gene matches: 9. The CDR3 DNA follows: TGTGCCAGCAGCTCAAGCAGCGGGAGGGATTACTACGAGCAGTACTTC. It codes for CASSSSSGRDYYEQYF. Using reference TRBV7-2 and TRBJ2-7 for the parts outside the CDR3, the full variable domain is GAGVSQSPSNKVTEKGKDVELRCDPISGHTALYWYRQSLGQGLEFLIYFQGNSAPDKSGLPSDRFSAERTGGSVSTLTIQRTQQEDSAVYLCASSSSSGRDYYEQYFGPGTRLTVT.

V usage is TRBV29-1 and J usage is TRBJ2-1; weak D call: TRBD2 (6 bases). The CDR3 spans 15 residues. Germline V gene sequence: CDR1 SQVTM, CDR2 ANQGSEA. Trimming shortened V by 3 bases and J by 5 bases, and 17 bases separated the two germline ends. For the CDR3, the DNA is TGCAGCGTTGATCGGTTAGCGGACTCTGACAATGAGCAGTTCTTC. Protein: CSVDRLADSDNEQFF.

The CDR3 bases are TGTGCCAGCAGCCAGGTAGCCTACGAGCAGTACTTC. Its protein is CASSQVAYEQYF. The V and J genes are TRBV2 and TRBJ2-7; D is unclear. The germline V gene has CDR1 SNHLY and CDR2 FYNNEI. This CDR3 is 12 amino acids long. Trimming shortened V by 6 bases and J by 2 bases, and 8 bases separated the two germline ends.

The chain carries TRBV9 and TRBJ1-2; TRBD1 matches at 10 bases. This CDR3 is built from 15 residues. V gave up 5 bases and J gave up 4 bases; unmatched junction bases: 8. Per germline, CDR1 SGDLS and CDR2 YYNGEE. The CDR3 DNA reads as TGTGCCAGCAGTGGAGGGGGACAGGGGTTCTATGGCTACACCTTC. Encoded protein: CASSGGGQGFYGYTF.

This chain links TRBV2 with TRBJ2-3; D possibly matches TRBD1 or TRBD2 (5 bases each). Germline-derived CDR1 and CDR2 are SNHLY and FYNNEI. V lost 7 bases and J 6 bases, leaving 20 bases between the germline ends. The CDR3 consists of 15 residues. The CDR3 loop reads CASNKEGMDSDTQYF. As DNA, the CDR3 is TGTGCCAGCAATAAAGAGGGGATGGATAGCGATACGCAGTATTTT.

This rearrangement joins TRBV5-4 to TRBJ2-1, with 13 bases that match TRBD2. This CDR3 has 19 amino acids. V shed 0 bases and J 0 bases; nucleotides not matched to a gene: 6. Germline CDR1 reads SGHNT; CDR2 reads YYREEE (reference sequence). The CDR3 sequence: CASSLGGLAGRPSYNEQFF. CDR3 bases: TGTGCCAGCAGCTTGGGGGGACTAGCGGGGCGCCCCTCCTACAATGAGCAGTTCTTC.

This clone appeared once. Other nucleotide sequences from this sample produce the same CDR3. The chain carries TRBV6-5 and TRBJ1-1, with a possible D match to TRBD1 (5 bases). Trimming stripped 6 bases from V and 1 base from J, with 9 bases between. The CDR3 runs 13 residues. The germline V gene has CDR1 MNHEY and CDR2 SVGAGI. This CDR3 is CASSRQTNTEAFF. CDR3 in DNA: TGTGCCAGCAGCCGACAGACGAACACTGAAGCTTTCTTT.

The V call is TRBV15, the J call TRBJ1-5, with D perhaps matching TRBD1 (5 bases). Trimming shortened V by 3 bases and J by 1 base, and 16 bases separated the two germline ends. The CDR3 has 17 amino acids. Germline-derived CDR1 and CDR2 are LNHNV and YYDKDF (reference sequence). CDR3 bases: TGTGCCACCAGCAGCGGTCAAGGGGACTTGAGCAATCAGCCCCAGCATTTT. Translating gives CATSSGQGDLSNQPQHF.

The gene calls are TRBV28 and TRBJ2-7; 7 bases align to TRBD1. The V gene's germline CDR1 is MDHEN and CDR2 SYDVKM. V dropped 6 bases and J dropped 2; count of bases not matched to a gene: 10. The CDR3 is 15 amino acids. The CDR3 coding sequence is TGTGCCAGCAGCTTACCGGGACAGAAAACCTACGAGCAGTACTTC. Protein product: CASSLPGQKTYEQYF.

The chain has TRBV27 and TRBJ2-2; D tentatively fits TRBD1 or TRBD2 (5 bases each). Trimming cost V 6 bases and J 4 bases, with 21 bases left between them. There are 17 residues in the CDR3. In germline, CDR1 is MNHEY, CDR2 SMNVEV (reference sequence). The CDR3 bases are TGTGCCAGCAGCCCACTGGGGGTTACCTCCTCCACCGGGGAGCTGTTTTTT. Its translation is CASSPLGVTSSTGELFF.

The chain couples TRBV15 to TRBJ2-1; possibly TRBD1 for D (5 bases). The CDR3 runs 14 residues. Germline CDR1 reads LNHNV; CDR2 reads YYDKDF (reference sequence). V lost 1 base and J lost 5, with 9 bases in between. In DNA, the CDR3 is TGTGCCACCAGCAGAGTCCGACAGAACAATGAGCAGTTCTTC. It encodes CATSRVRQNNEQFF.

The chain links TRBV5-4 to TRBJ2-3; TRBD1 aligns across 10 bases. Trimming at V came to 0 bases and at J to 4 bases, leaving 2 bases not matched to a gene. CDR3 length equals 15 residues. Germline V gene lookup returns CDR1 SGHNT and CDR2 YYREEE (reference sequence). The CDR3: CASSLGTGGSDTQYF. The CDR3 bases are TGTGCCAGCAGCTTGGGGACAGGGGGGTCAGATACGCAGTATTTT.

This rearrangement joins TRBV9 to TRBJ2-2, with 7 bases matching TRBD2. The CDR3 loop spans 14 amino acids. From germline, CDR1 is SGDLS and CDR2 YYNGEE. The ends lost 6 bases at V and 4 bases at J; junction bases unmatched: 6. The CDR3 here is CASTHLAATGELFF. The CDR3, as DNA: TGTGCCAGCACACACCTAGCGGCCACCGGGGAGCTGTTTTTT.

This sequence joins TRBV5-1 and TRBJ1-4, with D unclear. Germline lookup yields CDR1 SGHRS and CDR2 YFSETQ. The CDR3 sequence is 13 residues long. Trimming removed 5 bases from V and 2 bases from J, with 7 bases in between. The CDR3 DNA reads as TGCGCCAGCAGGGCTCAGACTAATGAAAAACTGTTTTTT. Translated: CASRAQTNEKLFF.

V is TRBV11-2 and J is TRBJ2-2; D unclear. CDR3 length: 13 amino acids. Trimming left V 8 bases short and J 2 bases short, with 9 bases between. Germline V gene lookup returns CDR1 SGHAT and CDR2 FQNNGV. CDR3 region: CASGQANTGELFF. CDR3 in DNA: TGTGCCAGCGGGCAAGCAAACACCGGGGAGCTGTTTTTT. Full variable domain (missing parts from reference TRBV11-2 and TRBJ2-2): EAGVAQSPRYKIIEKRQSVAFWCNPISGHATLYWYQQILGQGPKLLIQFQNNGVVDDSQLPKDRFSAERLKGVDSTLKIQPAKLEDSAVYLCASGQANTGELFFGEGSRLTVL.

The chain recombines TRBV19 with TRBJ2-6, with 9 bases identical to TRBD1. V trimming: 6 bases; J trimming: 0 bases; junction bases outside the gene matches: 9. In germline, CDR1 is LNHDA, CDR2 SQIVND (reference sequence). There are 18 residues in the CDR3. The CDR3 sequence: CASRDRGQGSSGANVLTF. The CDR3, as DNA: TGTGCCAGTAGGGACCGGGGACAGGGTAGCTCTGGGGCCAACGTCCTGACTTTC.

The gene calls are TRBV19 and TRBJ2-1; D is unresolved. V lost 4 bases and J 6 bases, leaving 13 bases between the germline ends. Germline V gene sequence: CDR1 LNHDA, CDR2 SQIVND (reference sequence). This CDR3 region has 14 residues. CDR3 DNA: TGTGCCAGTAGTACGGGCCACTACGGCAATGAGCAGTTCTTC. Its translation is CASSTGHYGNEQFF.

V is TRBV20-1 and J is TRBJ1-1; D unclear. There are 10 residues in the CDR3. The V gene's germline CDR1 is DFQATT and CDR2 SNEGSKA (reference sequence). V dropped 6 bases and J dropped 4 bases, with 6 bases sitting between them. CDR3 protein: CSARFTEAFF. The CDR3 DNA sequence: TGCAGTGCCAGGTTCACTGAAGCTTTCTTT.

The chain uses TRBV7-7 and TRBJ2-1; 7 bases agree with TRBD1. Germline lookup yields CDR1 SSHAT and CDR2 FNYEAQ (reference sequence). Trimming took 4 bases from V and 7 from J; bases not matched to a gene: 7. CDR3 length: 14 amino acids. CDR3 nucleotide sequence: TGTGCCAGCAGCTCTGACAGGGTTGGAAATGAGCAGTTCTTC. This sequence encodes CASSSDRVGNEQFF.

This rearrangement joins TRBV5-1 to TRBJ2-7, with a tentative D call TRBD1 (5 bases). The V gene lost 4 bases and the J gene lost 3 bases, with 20 bases spanning the gap. This CDR3 spans 16 amino acids. Germline V gives CDR1 SGHRS, CDR2 YFSETQ. The CDR3 protein is CASSPKIRANFYEQYF. In DNA form, the CDR3 reads TGCGCCAGCAGCCCCAAGATCAGGGCCAACTTCTACGAGCAGTACTTC.

The V call is TRBV7-2, the J call TRBJ2-5; 7 bases are shared with TRBD1. The CDR3 extends over 15 amino acids. CDR1 is SGHTA, CDR2 FQGNSA, per germline. V was pared by 4 bases and J by 0 bases, with 5 bases of the junction left unmatched. CDR3 nucleotides: TGTGCCAGCAGCTCCCAGGGACAGTACCAAGAGACCCAGTACTTC. Its protein product is CASSSQGQYQETQYF.

CDR3 DNA: TGTGCCAGCAAACAGGGTAGCAATCAGCCCCAGCATTTT. Amino acids: CASKQGSNQPQHF. This sequence joins TRBV6-6 and TRBJ1-5, with D possibly being TRBD1 (6 bases). Germline V gives CDR1 MNHNY, CDR2 SVGAGI (reference sequence). The CDR3 is 13 residues long. Trimming shortened V by 7 bases and J by 0 bases, and 7 bases separated the two germline ends.

This sequence joins TRBV29-1 and TRBJ2-5, with a tentative D call TRBD1 (5 bases). This CDR3 contains 12 residues. Germline V CDR1 and CDR2: SQVTM, ANQGSEA. The germline V and J ends were trimmed by 4 bases and 4 bases, with 10 bases remaining between them. The DNA of the CDR3 is TGCAGCGTTGTAGTCAGGGCAGAGACCCAGTACTTC. It codes for CSVVVRAETQYF.

The chain has TRBV19 and TRBJ1-2; D unclear. From germline, CDR1 is LNHDA and CDR2 SQIVND (reference sequence). V was clipped by 5 bases and J by 4 bases, with 14 bases between them. This CDR3 spans 14 amino acids. Here the CDR3 reads CASSPGRSSYGYTF. The CDR3 DNA sequence: TGTGCCAGTAGTCCCGGTAGGTCGAGCTATGGCTACACCTTC. The whole variable domain, remainder taken from reference TRBV19 and TRBJ1-2, is DGGITQSPKYLFRKEGQNVTLSCEQNLNHDAMYWYRQDPGQGLRLIYYSQIVNDFQKGDIAEGYSVSREKKESFPLTVTSAQKNPTAFYLCASSPGRSSYGYTFGSGTRLTVV.

This clone was counted once. The chain employs TRBV28 and TRBJ2-5, with D hard to call. V lost 3 bases, J lost 4 bases, and 18 bases lay in between. The CDR3 has 16 residues. Per germline, CDR1 MDHEN and CDR2 SYDVKM. As DNA, the CDR3 is TGTGCCAGCAGTTTTATGGAGATATCAGTCTCAGAGACCCAGTACTTC. This gives the protein CASSFMEISVSETQYF.